This TCR beta chain was sequenced in a study of blood T cells in healthy people across ages. Using a J-beta primer mix together with a sample-barcoded 5' primer, a second PCR was run for about 7 to 12 cycles. TCRdb fed the 5' RACE reads into MiXCR, producing one record per CDR3 protein. This repertoire shows about 630,000 distinct CDR3 sequences, 20% to 25% found once; its top ten account for 3.5% to 4%. V lost 1 base to trimming and J lost 0 bases, with 6 bases between them. Germline V gives CDR1 SGHRS, CDR2 YFSETQ. The CDR3 runs to 14 residues. This clonotype was sampled from a man between 65 and 85 years old in good health. Source material: blood. V is TRBV5-1 and J is TRBJ2-3; D ambiguous. The CDR3 DNA reads as TGCGCCAGCAGCTTGTTCCAGAGCACAGATACGCAGTATTTT. Its translation is CASSLFQSTDTQYF. Full variable domain (missing parts from reference TRBV5-1 and TRBJ2-3): KAGVTQTPRYLIKTRGQQVTLSCSPISGHRSVSWYQQTPGQGLQFLFEYFSETQRNKGNFPGRFSGRQFSNSRSEMNVSTLELGDSALYLCASSLFQSTDTQYFGPGTRLTVL.